Listed below are T cell receptor beta chains from one sample, sequenced in a study of T-cell reconstitution after alpha-beta-depleted transplantation in children. TCRdb itself ran the PCR reads through MiXCR, one entry per CDR3 protein. The data contain hundreds of thousands of distinct CDR3 sequences, over 10% of them singletons. Sequenced here: PBMCs, mostly from graft donor cells, sampled 360 days after TCRalphabeta/CD19-depleted stem cell transplant. The receptors derive from a male patient aged 10-17 years who had a stem cell transplant for acute myeloid leukemia, so the T cells may come from the graft donor. CDR3s leave out the opening cysteine and the closing phenylalanine or tryptophan.

cdr3_aa v_call
ASSSSGLAGGSYNEQF TRBV7-6
AIRPGQGYEQY TRBV10-3
ASSLGLGQNYNEQF TRBV5-1
ASSDRSLAGVSGEQF TRBV2
ASRLWGGYEQY TRBV5-8
ASSRDNTDTQY TRBV6-1
ASSLNGGSYNSPLH TRBV28
ASSVSPRAEQF TRBV9
AISEAGQTETQY TRBV10-3
ASSLGVGTYEQY TRBV11-2
ASSSASLQETQY TRBV7-2
ASSEFGQMGSYEQY TRBV25-1
SATTSGEPYEQY TRBV20-1
ASGTVGQPQH TRBV9
AIPRQRGGYEQY TRBV27
ASTSGTGNEKLF TRBV12-3/TRBV12-4
ASSPSWGPGLVYNEQF TRBV5-5
ASTDPSAGRYGYT TRBV19
AISESNVGRHVSEAF TRBV10-3
ASTGRKRDRVALNNEQF TRBV28
ASRVGSPGWY TRBV2
ASSLLDRAPSYEQY TRBV6-2/TRBV6-3
APVREMGADTQY TRBV15
ASSLIGTGHYEQY TRBV28
ASTPRGLTLGNEQF TRBV18
ASRTGPEQY TRBV12-3/TRBV12-4
ASSPGLAGGPEQF TRBV18
SPGPGIDTQY TRBV29-1